This T cell receptor (beta chain) is from a study of ipilimumab plus nivolumab after autologous stem cell transplantation. Data came from immunoSEQ multiplex PCR; TCRdb stores just in-frame clones and leaves some out. The sample gives 43,000 or so clones, 88% of which show up once; approximately 0.88% is in the top ten. V was cut by 2 bases and J by 9 bases, with 17 bases left in between. The germline gives CDR1 SQVTM, CDR2 ANQGSEA. The CDR3 consists of 13 residues. This chain links TRBV29-1 with TRBJ2-7; tentative D call: TRBD1 (5 bases). Specimen: PBMCs, collected in a trial of ipilimumab plus nivolumab as post-transplant consolidation. This TCR was sampled from a male donor with multiple myeloma. The CDR3 nucleotides are TGCAGCGTTGAACCCTGGGGCAACGATCGGCAGTACTTC. Amino acids: CSVEPWGNDRQYF.